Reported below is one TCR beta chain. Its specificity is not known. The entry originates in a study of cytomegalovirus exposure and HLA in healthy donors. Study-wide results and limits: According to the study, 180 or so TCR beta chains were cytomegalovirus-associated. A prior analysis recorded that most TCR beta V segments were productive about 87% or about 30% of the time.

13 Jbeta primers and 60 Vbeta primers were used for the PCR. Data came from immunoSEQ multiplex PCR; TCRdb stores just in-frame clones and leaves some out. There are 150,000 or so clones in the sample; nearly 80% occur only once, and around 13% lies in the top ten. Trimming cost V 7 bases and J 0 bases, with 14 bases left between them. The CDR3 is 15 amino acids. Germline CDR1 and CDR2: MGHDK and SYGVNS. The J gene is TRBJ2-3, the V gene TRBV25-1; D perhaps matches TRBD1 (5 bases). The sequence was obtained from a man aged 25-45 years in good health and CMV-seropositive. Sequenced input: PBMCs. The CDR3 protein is CASIRPRGSTDTQYF. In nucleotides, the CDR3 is TGTGCCAGCATACGACCTAGGGGTAGCACAGATACGCAGTATTTT. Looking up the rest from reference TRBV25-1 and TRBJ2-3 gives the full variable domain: EADIYQTPRYLVIGTGKKITLECSQTMGHDKMYWYQQDPGMELHLIHYSYGVNSTEKGDLSSESTVSRIRTEHFPLTLESARPSHTSQYLCASIRPRGSTDTQYFGPGTRLTVL.